These 27 T cell receptor beta chains originate from one sample sequenced in a study of CD8+ T cells in alopecia areata. It was cDNA, reverse transcribed from extracted RNA, that served as the sequencing template. This table comes from immunoSEQ multiplex PCR, and its TCRdb copy is limited to in-frame clones, with some not included. Among under 350,000 clones, roughly 64% were seen once, and the ten largest hold under 2%. The treatment here: oral pan-JAK inhibitor, 5-10 mg twice daily. The sample consisted of CD4+ T cells sorted from blood, taken at week 24, from a patient treated with tofacitinib. Every receptor here comes from a human donor with alopecia areata.

This clone was counted between two and nine times. CDR3 in amino acids: CASSEEQPQHF. The CDR3 DNA reads as TGTGCCAGCAGTGAGGAACAGCCCCAGCATTTT. The J gene is TRBJ1-5, the V gene TRBV25-1; the D is unclear. Trimming removed 3 bases from V and 7 bases from J, with 4 bases in between. The CDR3 runs 11 residues. Germline values: CDR1 MGHDK, CDR2 SYGVNS.

The chain employs TRBV2 and TRBJ2-7, with 8 bases matching TRBD1. The ends lost 5 bases at V and 2 bases at J; junction bases unmatched: 5. The CDR3 covers 14 residues. The germline CDR1 and CDR2 sequences are SNHLY and FYNNEI. The CDR3 DNA sequence: TGTGCCAGCAGTACGCGGACAGGGCCCTACGAGCAGTACTTC. Its protein product is CASSTRTGPYEQYF. Combining the CDR3 with reference TRBV2 and TRBJ2-7 gives the whole variable domain EPEVTQTPSHQVTQMGQEVILRCVPISNHLYFYWYRQILGQKVEFLVSFYNNEISEKSEIFDDQFSVERPDGSNFTLKIRSTKLEDSAMYFCASSTRTGPYEQYFGPGTRLTVT.

The chain carries TRBV30 and TRBJ2-3; TRBD1 is a possible D gene (6 bases). Germline values: CDR1 GTSNPN, CDR2 SVGIG (reference sequence). The CDR3 spans 13 residues. CDR3 residues: CAVTGRGTDTQYF. The CDR3 nucleotides read TGTGCTGTTACAGGGCGGGGCACAGATACGCAGTATTTT.

The gene calls are TRBV18 and TRBJ2-4; D is possibly TRBD1 (5 bases). V lost 0 bases and J 2 bases, leaving 14 bases between the germline ends. The CDR3 length is 17 residues. CDR1 KGHSH and CDR2 LQKENI come from the germline V gene. The CDR3 spells CASSPPGAGLTKNIQYF. The CDR3 DNA reads as TGTGCCAGCTCACCACCGGGCGCAGGGCTAACCAAAAACATTCAGTACTTC. Drawing the rest from reference TRBV18 and TRBJ2-4, the complete variable domain is NAGVMQNPRHLVRRRGQEARLRCSPMKGHSHVYWYRQLPEEGLKFMVYLQKENIIDESGMPKERFSAEFPKEGPSILRIQQVVRGDSAAYFCASSPPGAGLTKNIQYFGAGTRLSVL.

This clone was observed a few times. The chain has TRBV5-4 and TRBJ1-6; D call uncertain. The CDR3 totals 15 residues. The germline CDR1 and CDR2 sequences are SGHNT and YYREEE (reference sequence). Trimming took off 0 bases at V and 9 bases at J, with 13 bases between the two ends. CDR3 region: CASSLEQSDGSPLHF. In DNA form, the CDR3 reads TGTGCCAGCAGCTTGGAACAGTCAGATGGTTCACCCCTCCACTTT.

This clone was found a few times. The chain recombines TRBV29-1 with TRBJ2-5; no reliable D call. V was shortened by 3 bases and J by 5 bases, with 4 bases between the two germline ends. The V gene's germline CDR1 is SQVTM and CDR2 ANQGSEA. This CDR3 has 10 residues. CDR3 DNA: TGCAGCGTTGACAGGGAGACCCAGTACTTC. It is translated as CSVDRETQYF.

The V and J genes are TRBV4-3 and TRBJ2-7; D remains unclear. The germline V gene has CDR1 LGHNA and CDR2 YSLEER. The CDR3 is made up of 13 amino acids. Trimming removed 4 bases at V and 1 base at J, with 8 bases between. For the CDR3, the DNA is TGCGCCAGCAGCCGCTCCGGGTCCTACGAGCAGTACTTC. This encodes CASSRSGSYEQYF.

This sequence joins TRBV14 and TRBJ2-5; D unresolved. The V gene lost 1 base and the J gene lost 4 bases, with 13 bases spanning the gap. CDR3 length: 15 residues. The germline CDR1 and CDR2 sequences are SGHDN and FVKESK. CDR3 in DNA: TGTGCCAGCAGCCAAGCCCAGCTTATGGGAGAGACCCAGTACTTC. Translated, it gives CASSQAQLMGETQYF.

The chain carries TRBV4-1 and TRBJ2-3; the match to TRBD2 covers 8 bases. CDR1 and CDR2 from the germline V gene are MGHRA and YSYEKL. The CDR3 spans 18 residues. Trimming took 0 bases from V and 1 from J; bases not matched to a gene: 9. This CDR3 reads CASSQEQLGGAGTDTQYF. Here the CDR3 DNA reads TGCGCCAGCAGCCAAGAGCAACTCGGGGGGGCCGGCACAGATACGCAGTATTTT.

J is TRBJ1-2 and V is TRBV2; possibly TRBD1 for D (6 bases). The germline gives CDR1 SNHLY, CDR2 FYNNEI. The CDR3 spans 13 residues. V was shortened by 3 bases and J by 4 bases, with 9 bases between the two germline ends. The CDR3 region has the DNA TGTGCCAGCAGTGAGAGACAGGTCTATGGCTACACCTTC. Translating gives CASSERQVYGYTF.

A few counts support this clone. J is TRBJ1-1 and V is TRBV29-1, with D perhaps matching TRBD1 (5 bases). The CDR3 length is 12 residues. CDR1 is SQVTM and CDR2 is ANQGSEA in the germline V gene. Trimming left V 7 bases short and J 6 bases short, with 15 bases between. The CDR3 coding sequence is TGCAGCGGAGCAGGGCTCAGTCCTGAAGCTTTCTTT. Translation: CSGAGLSPEAFF.

The V gene is TRBV30, the J gene TRBJ2-7, with 8 bases that match TRBD2. Germline V CDR1 and CDR2: GTSNPN, SVGIG (reference sequence). V trimming: 4 bases; J trimming: 6 bases; junction bases outside the gene matches: 11. This CDR3 has 14 residues. The DNA of the CDR3 is TGTGCCTGGAACCCTGGACTAGCTCGGGGCGAGCAGTACTTC. It encodes CAWNPGLARGEQYF.

This chain uses TRBV27 with TRBJ2-2; D might be TRBD2 (6 bases). Germline-derived CDR1 and CDR2 are MNHEY and SMNVEV (reference sequence). V lost 5 bases, J lost 3 bases, and 10 bases lay in between. The CDR3 has 14 residues. The CDR3 DNA reads as TGTGCCAGCAGTGAGCGGGCACACACCGGGGAGCTGTTTTTT. It codes for CASSERAHTGELFF.

This chain uses TRBV4-2 with TRBJ2-7, with 8 bases fitting TRBD2. After removal of 0 bases from V and 0 bases from J, the junction contained 4 bases not matched to a gene. This CDR3 contains 16 residues. Germline loops: CDR1 LGHNA, CDR2 YNFKEQ. The CDR3 DNA follows: TGTGCCAGCAGCCAAGATACTAGCGGCCTCTCCTACGAGCAGTACTTC. It yields the protein CASSQDTSGLSYEQYF.

The chain recombines TRBV20-1 with TRBJ1-2; D not certain. V was pared by 2 bases and J by 6 bases, with 4 bases between. Germline V gene data show CDR1 as DFQATT and CDR2 as SNEGSKA (reference sequence). The CDR3 contains 10 residues. CDR3 amino acids: CSARSNGYTF. In DNA form, the CDR3 reads TGCAGTGCTAGATCCAATGGCTACACCTTC.

The chain recombines TRBV7-2 with TRBJ1-2, with a weak D call TRBD1 (5 bases). V lost 5 bases and J lost 2, with 9 bases in between. The CDR3 is 13 amino acids. CDR1 is SGHTA and CDR2 is FQGNSA in the germline V gene. The CDR3 DNA reads as TGTGCCAGCAGCCCACAGGCGAACTATGGCTACACCTTC. Its protein product is CASSPQANYGYTF.

V is TRBV30 and J is TRBJ1-2; TRBD1 agrees at 9 bases. The germline V gene encodes CDR1 GTSNPN and CDR2 SVGIG (reference sequence). V shed 0 bases, J shed 7 bases, and the junction held 6 bases outside the gene matches. CDR3 length: 14 amino acids. CDR3 coding DNA: TGTGCCTGGAGTGTACGTGGACAGGGGTCTGGCTACACCTTC. It yields the protein CAWSVRGQGSGYTF.

In its sample, this clone was seen a few times. This sequence joins TRBV7-9 and TRBJ2-2; 7 nucleotides line up with TRBD1. CDR3 length: 16 amino acids. The germline gives CDR1 SEHNR, CDR2 FQNEAQ (reference sequence). The J segment lost 0 bases and the V segment lost 2 bases, leaving 3 bases of the junction unmatched. CDR3 DNA: TGTGCCAGCAGCTTACCGGGACAGTCGAACACCGGGGAGCTGTTTTTT. It encodes CASSLPGQSNTGELFF.

This clone has a handful of counts. This rearrangement joins TRBV9 to TRBJ2-1; no reliable D call. The CDR3 is 14 residues long. Germline V gene data show CDR1 as SGDLS and CDR2 as YYNGEE. V dropped 0 bases and J dropped 14 bases, with 18 bases sitting between them. For the CDR3, the DNA is TGTGCCAGCAGCGTAGCCCCGGATGGAGTGAGGAAGTTCTTC. It codes for CASSVAPDGVRKFF.

The genes are TRBV6-5 and TRBJ2-5; the match to TRBD1 covers 8 bases. Germline values: CDR1 MNHEY, CDR2 SVGAGI. The CDR3 covers 16 residues. Trimming cost V 2 bases and J 5 bases; bases outside gene matches: 10. The CDR3 here is CASSYGSQGAVETQYF. CDR3 nucleotides: TGTGCCAGCAGTTACGGGTCCCAGGGGGCCGTGGAGACCCAGTACTTC.

This clone has just a few counts. CDR3 nucleotide sequence: TGCGCCAGCAGCCAAGCCACGGTTAACACTGAAGCTTTCTTT. It codes for CASSQATVNTEAFF. This chain uses TRBV4-1 with TRBJ1-1; D is ambiguous. CDR1 and CDR2 from the germline V gene are MGHRA and YSYEKL. The CDR3 has 14 residues. V was cut by 1 base and J by 2 bases, with 8 bases left in between.

This chain connects TRBV9 to TRBJ1-2; 10 bases map to TRBD1. Germline trimming cut 4 bases from V and 7 bases from J; bases unmatched to any gene: 10. The germline CDR1 and CDR2 sequences are SGDLS and YYNGEE. The CDR3 is 15 amino acids. The CDR3 loop is CASSPVTGGAIGYTF. The CDR3 region has the DNA TGTGCCAGCAGCCCAGTGACAGGGGGCGCGATTGGCTACACCTTC.

This clone has ten or more counts. The V and J genes are TRBV7-2 and TRBJ1-2, with D hard to call. Trimming took off 5 bases at V and 4 bases at J, with 11 bases between the two ends. The CDR3 runs 13 residues. Germline values: CDR1 SGHTA, CDR2 FQGNSA. The CDR3 loop reads CASSPDVLYGYTF. The CDR3 nucleotides are TGTGCCAGCAGCCCCGACGTCCTCTATGGCTACACCTTC. The full variable domain, rest sourced from reference TRBV7-2 and TRBJ1-2, is GAGVSQSPSNKVTEKGKDVELRCDPISGHTALYWYRQSLGQGLEFLIYFQGNSAPDKSGLPSDRFSAERTGGSVSTLTIQRTQQEDSAVYLCASSPDVLYGYTFGSGTRLTVV.

J is TRBJ1-2 and V is TRBV5-1; 7 bases align to TRBD1. This CDR3 spans 14 amino acids. Per the germline V gene, CDR1 is SGHRS and CDR2 is YFSETQ. Unmatched junction bases numbered 4, after V lost 0 bases and J lost 5 bases. Here the CDR3 reads CASSLEGARYGYTF. DNA of the CDR3: TGCGCCAGCAGCTTGGAGGGGGCTCGGTATGGCTACACCTTC.

This sequence joins TRBV12-5 and TRBJ2-5; 8 bases line up with TRBD1. There are 13 residues in the CDR3. Trimming took 5 bases from V and 2 from J; bases not matched to a gene: 1. Germline-derived CDR1 and CDR2 are LGHNT and FRNRAP. This chain's CDR3 is CASGQGAQETQYF. The CDR3 DNA reads as TGTGCTAGTGGTCAGGGGGCGCAAGAGACCCAGTACTTC.

This chain links TRBV30 with TRBJ2-7; a possible D gene is TRBD1 (5 bases). CDR3 size: 12 residues. The ends were cut back, 0 bases at V and 9 bases at J, with 12 bases in the middle. The germline CDR1 and CDR2 sequences are GTSNPN and SVGIG (reference sequence). For the CDR3, the DNA is TGTGCCTGGAGTGTACCAGGGATGTGGCAGTACTTC. Residues: CAWSVPGMWQYF.

As regards this clone: One end of the junction is discordant with germline, which a read error may explain. The gene calls are TRBV30 and TRBJ2-5; 9 bases line up with TRBD2. The CDR3 totals 15 residues. Germline V gives CDR1 GTSNPN, CDR2 SVGIG (reference sequence). CDR3 bases: TGTGCCTGTCCTTTCGGCGGGGGGGGCCAAGGGACCCAGTACTTC. It encodes CACPFGGGGQGTQYF.